This entry describes one TCR beta chain. Only patients with spare fresh-frozen tumor and over two years of follow-up were included. No glioblastoma patient carried an isocitrate dehydrogenase mutation. This specimen belongs to a study of glioma-infiltrating T cells after dendritic cell vaccination. About the study: Autologous tumor lysate was loaded overnight onto monocyte-derived dendritic cells grown seven days with IL-4 and GM-CSF.

This CDR3 has 14 residues. Trimming took 2 bases from V and 3 from J, leaving 11 bases between them. Germline loops: CDR1 SGHVS, CDR2 FQNEAQ. The data were produced by immunoSEQ multiplex PCR, yet TCRdb's version contains in-frame clones alone and is incomplete. The sample comprises 50,000 to 80,000 clones, approximately 85% of which are singletons, and over 8.5% rests with the top ten. The chain links TRBV7-8 to TRBJ2-7; D may be TRBD1 (5 bases). The sample consisted of blood, taken before dendritic cell vaccination. The source of this sequence is a human donor with glioblastoma. The CDR3 spells CASSLRTGIYEQYF. CDR3 coding DNA: TGTGCCAGCAGCTTAAGAACAGGAATCTACGAGCAGTACTTC.